The T cell receptor beta chain described here comes from a study of blood T cell repertoires in COVID-19. As processed by the authors: By means of reference gene primer amplification, nucleated cell counts were estimated. TCRdb's copy holds only in-frame clones and misses some; the assay was immunoSEQ multiplex PCR. V and J calls and clone size are given by that table; D and trimming were obtained from the DNA. This sample has about 220,000 clones, with roughly nine tenths found just once. Across under 25 US areas, participants ranged in age from 18 to 89 years. In assigning cohorts, the study relied on participant-reported clinical history. Resolution of symptoms, clearance, or two negative PCRs was present in recovered Cohort 3 donors. Trimming removed 0 bases from V and 0 bases from J, with 9 bases in between. This CDR3 spans 15 amino acids. Germline CDR1 and CDR2: SGHAT and FQNNGV.

This receptor was taken from a woman aged 30 to 39 who had recovered from COVID-19. Sequenced: PBMCs or T cells enriched from blood (not recorded which). The rearrangement links TRBV11-2 to TRBJ2-7; weak D call: TRBD2 (6 bases). CDR3 DNA sequence: TGTGCCAGCAGCTTAGATGGGGGGAGCTCCTACGAGCAGTACTTC. This codes for CASSLDGGSSYEQYF.